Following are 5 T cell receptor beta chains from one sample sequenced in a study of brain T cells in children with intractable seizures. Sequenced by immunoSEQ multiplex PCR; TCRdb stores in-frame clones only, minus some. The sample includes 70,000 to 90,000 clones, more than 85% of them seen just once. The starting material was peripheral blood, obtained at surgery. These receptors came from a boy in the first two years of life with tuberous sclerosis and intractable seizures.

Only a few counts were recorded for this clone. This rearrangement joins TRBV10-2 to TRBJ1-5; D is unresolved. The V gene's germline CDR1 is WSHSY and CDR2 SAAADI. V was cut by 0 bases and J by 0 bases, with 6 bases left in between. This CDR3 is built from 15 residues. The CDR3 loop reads CASSESSPSNQPQHF. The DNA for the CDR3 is TGCGCCAGCAGTGAGTCGTCCCCTAGCAATCAGCCCCAGCATTTT.

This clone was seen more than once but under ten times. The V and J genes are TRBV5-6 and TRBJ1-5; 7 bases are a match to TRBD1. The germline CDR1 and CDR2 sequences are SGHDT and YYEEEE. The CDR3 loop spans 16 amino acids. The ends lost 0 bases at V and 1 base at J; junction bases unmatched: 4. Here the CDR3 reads CASSLGQGLSNQPQHF. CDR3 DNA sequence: TGTGCCAGCAGCTTGGGACAGGGCTTAAGCAATCAGCCCCAGCATTTT.

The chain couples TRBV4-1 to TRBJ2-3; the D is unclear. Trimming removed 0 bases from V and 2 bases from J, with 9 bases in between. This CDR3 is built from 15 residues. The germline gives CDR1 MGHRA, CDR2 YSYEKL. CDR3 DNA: TGCGCCAGCAGCCAAGACAGGTACGCCACAGATACGCAGTATTTT. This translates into CASSQDRYATDTQYF.

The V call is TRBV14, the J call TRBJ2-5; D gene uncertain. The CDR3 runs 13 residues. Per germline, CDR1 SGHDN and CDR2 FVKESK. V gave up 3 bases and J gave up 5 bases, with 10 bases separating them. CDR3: CASSQGMRETQYF. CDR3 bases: TGTGCCAGCAGCCAGGGAATGAGGGAGACCCAGTACTTC.

The chain's CDR3 is CASRAVPSSYEQYF. DNA for the CDR3: TGTGCCAGCAGAGCGGTGCCTTCTTCCTACGAGCAGTACTTC. The chain combines TRBV2 with TRBJ2-7; D is possibly TRBD2 (5 bases). This CDR3 spans 14 amino acids. The V gene's germline CDR1 is SNHLY and CDR2 FYNNEI. The V and J ends lost 6 bases and 1 base respectively, with 13 bases between them.